The clone carrying this TCR beta chain was counted only a few times. No antigen is known for it. The sample comes from a study of identical twins. Study conclusions and caveats: Analyses based on zero insertions could be partly confounded by invariant MAIT and iNKT cells.

A universal primer binding site was introduced by template switching. The final cDNA contained unique molecular identifiers. TCRdb reanalysed the 5' RACE reads using MiXCR and keeps one entry per CDR3 protein. The data show 700,000 or so distinct CDR3 sequences, about 9.4% seen once. This CDR3 spans 13 amino acids. Germline V CDR1 and CDR2: SQVTM, ANQGSEA. V was pared by 4 bases and J by 4 bases, with 12 bases between. These data are also associated with another study on yellow fever vaccine responses in identical twins.

The chain combines TRBV29-1 with TRBJ2-3; D gene unclear. Sequencing was performed on PBMCs. The clonotype originates from a woman younger than 35 in good health. This CDR3 reads CSVVAQRPDTQYF. Written as DNA, the CDR3 is TGCAGCGTTGTGGCCCAGCGCCCAGATACGCAGTATTTT.